This T cell receptor (beta chain) was identified during a study of T-cell memory formation after mild COVID-19. The V end was cut by 6 bases, the J end by 1 base, with 10 bases between. The CDR3 length is 14 residues. In germline, CDR1 is MNHNS, CDR2 SASEGT. One entry per CDR3 protein results from TCRdb running MiXCR on the 5' RACE reads. The sample contains about 600,000 distinct CDR3 sequences, less than 25% of which appear only once. This receptor was obtained from an adult woman who had mild COVID-19 (a few samples of this study predate the infection). Cell type and time point are not known. The chain has TRBV6-1 and TRBJ1-5; no reliable D call. Sequenced material: PBMCs or a T cell subset sorted from them (not recorded which). The CDR3 loop is CASRVPGSNQPQHF. DNA of the CDR3: TGTGCCAGCAGGGTTCCGGGAAGCAATCAGCCCCAGCATTTT.